Each of the 14 T cell receptor beta chains below was sequenced from the same sample in a study of T cells in Graves' hyperthyroidism and ophthalmopathy. There were TCR beta CDR3 regions amplified from RNA transcripts. RT-PCR in the first round (using the HTBI primer set) targeted the TCR CDR3. TCRdb processed the multiplex PCR reads anew with MiXCR; each CDR3 protein has one entry. This table holds approximately 510,000 distinct CDR3 sequences, 46% found once. Sequencing was carried out using peripheral blood or thyroid tissue (not recorded which). All receptors come from an adult woman with Graves' disease, either hyperthyroidism or ophthalmopathy (not recorded which).

The table lists this clonotype with many counts. The V call is TRBV20-1, the J call TRBJ2-7; D not certain. The V and J ends lost 5 bases and 2 bases respectively, with 4 bases between them. The V gene's germline CDR1 is DFQATT and CDR2 SNEGSKA (reference sequence). The CDR3 is 10 residues long. The CDR3 DNA sequence: TGCAGTGCTGGACCCTACGAGCAGTACTTC. As protein: CSAGPYEQYF.

V usage is TRBV2 and J usage is TRBJ1-2; 8 nucleotides line up with TRBD1. CDR3 length equals 15 residues. Germline-derived CDR1 and CDR2 are SNHLY and FYNNEI. V shed 4 bases, J shed 0 bases, and the junction held 4 bases outside the gene matches. This CDR3 is CASSAVDRANYGYTF. The CDR3 DNA follows: TGTGCCAGCAGTGCTGTGGACAGGGCTAACTATGGCTACACCTTC.

The chain combines TRBV11-3 with TRBJ1-3; the D is unclear. The CDR3 totals 14 residues. With 5 bases removed from V and 4 bases from J, the gap between germline ends came to 12 bases. Germline CDR1 is SGHNT and CDR2 is YENEEA. The CDR3 here is CASSPIAGGNTIYF. CDR3 in DNA: TGTGCCAGCAGCCCAATAGCGGGAGGAAACACCATATATTTT. Full variable domain (missing parts from reference TRBV11-3 and TRBJ1-3): EAGVVQSPRYKIIEKKQPVAFWCNPISGHNTLYWYLQNLGQGPELLIRYENEEAVDDSQLPKDRFSAERLKGVDSTLKIQPAELGDSAVYLCASSPIAGGNTIYFGEGSWLTVV.

The sample holds many counts of this clonotype. The rearrangement joins TRBV2 to TRBJ2-7; TRBD1 matches at 10 bases. The CDR3 has 15 amino acids. Germline V gives CDR1 SNHLY, CDR2 FYNNEI. Trimming removed 5 bases from V and 2 bases from J; junction bases left unmatched: 6. The CDR3 spells CASSPEDRGTYEQYF. DNA for the CDR3: TGTGCCAGCAGTCCGGAGGACAGGGGGACCTACGAGCAGTACTTC.

Comment on this clonotype: The germline gene is not matched at one end of the junction; a read error may be the cause. This chain joins TRBV6-1 and TRBJ1-1; a possible D gene is TRBD1 (5 bases). The CDR3 length is 12 residues. The germline CDR1 and CDR2 sequences are MNHNS and SASEGT. In DNA form, the CDR3 reads TGTGCCAGCAGCAACAGGCTGGCTGAAGCTTTCTTC. This gives the protein CASSNRLAEAFF.

This clonotype was detected a few times. This sequence joins TRBV24-1 and TRBJ2-7; maybe TRBD1 (6 bases). Between the trimmed V and J ends, which lost 4 bases and 4 bases, there was a span of 13 bases. Germline values: CDR1 KGHDR, CDR2 SFDVKD. CDR3 length equals 14 residues. The CDR3 DNA is TGTGCCACCAGTGACAGGACAGATATTTACGAGCAGTACTTC. Encoded protein: CATSDRTDIYEQYF.

There are many counts of this clonotype. The chain carries TRBV29-1 and TRBJ1-1, with unresolved D. V lost 4 bases and J 7 bases, leaving 13 bases between the germline ends. CDR1 and CDR2 from the germline V gene are SQVTM and ANQGSEA. There are 12 residues in the CDR3. The DNA for the CDR3 is TGCAGCGTTGTAGTTATGGCCAGTGAAGCTTTCTTT. It codes for CSVVVMASEAFF.

This clonotype was seen repeatedly, ten times or more. The gene calls are TRBV27 and TRBJ1-6, with D perhaps matching TRBD1 (5 bases). Germline V gene sequence: CDR1 MNHEY, CDR2 SMNVEV (reference sequence). This CDR3 contains 15 residues. The ends were cut back, 3 bases at V and 10 bases at J, with 16 bases in the middle. CDR3 sequence: CASSLRGASGSPLHF. The CDR3 DNA reads as TGTGCCAGCAGTTTGAGGGGCGCATCTGGATCACCCCTCCACTTT.

This chain connects TRBV15 to TRBJ2-5; the D gene is possibly TRBD2 (5 bases). Looked up from germline, CDR1 is LNHNV and CDR2 is YYDKDF (reference sequence). The CDR3 extends over 17 amino acids. The V and J ends lost 0 bases and 2 bases respectively, with 16 bases between them. The CDR3 sequence: CATSRDQLTGTQETQYF. The DNA of the CDR3 is TGTGCCACCAGCAGAGATCAATTGACGGGAACACAAGAGACCCAGTACTTC.

This clonotype occurred a few times. The V gene is TRBV20-1, the J gene TRBJ1-3; D gene uncertain. V lost 3 bases to trimming and J lost 4 bases, with 13 bases between them. The CDR3 length is 14 residues. CDR1 and CDR2 from the germline V gene are DFQATT and SNEGSKA (reference sequence). Here the CDR3 DNA reads TGCAGTGCTAGGGACTCCTCAGAGGGAAACACCATATATTTT. Translating gives CSARDSSEGNTIYF.

At least ten counts were recorded for this clonotype. The chain carries TRBV7-3 and TRBJ1-4, with 7 nucleotides matching TRBD1. Germline CDR1 reads SGHTA; CDR2 reads FQGTGA. This CDR3 has 15 amino acids. Unmatched junction bases numbered 3, after V lost 1 base and J lost 4 bases. CDR3 nucleotide sequence: TGTGCCAGCAGCTTAAGGGGACAGTTTAATGAAAAACTGTTTTTT. Translation gives CASSLRGQFNEKLFF.

This chain connects TRBV29-1 to TRBJ2-2; no reliable D call. Germline CDR1 and CDR2: SQVTM and ANQGSEA. V lost 7 bases, J lost 3 bases, and 12 bases lay in between. The CDR3 has 13 residues. CDR3 amino acids: CSASMQDTGELFF. The CDR3 DNA sequence: TGCAGCGCCAGCATGCAAGACACCGGGGAGCTGTTTTTT.

The V and J genes are TRBV7-9 and TRBJ1-1, with a tentative D call TRBD1 (6 bases). The CDR3 length is 12 residues. Germline values: CDR1 SEHNR, CDR2 FQNEAQ (reference sequence). Trimming removed 7 bases from V and 4 bases from J, with 10 bases in between. CDR3 in DNA: TGTGCCAGCAAACAGGGCTTCACTGAAGCTTTCTTT. Encoded protein: CASKQGFTEAFF.

This clonotype was seen a handful of times. V gene TRBV29-1 combines with J gene TRBJ2-5; 7 nucleotides align to TRBD1. The CDR3 loop spans 14 amino acids. J was trimmed by 1 base and V by 4 bases; bases with no gene match: 6. Per the germline V gene, CDR1 is SQVTM and CDR2 is ANQGSEA. CDR3 residues: CSVGQGVGQETQYF. DNA for the CDR3: TGCAGCGTTGGACAGGGTGTGGGCCAAGAGACCCAGTACTTC.